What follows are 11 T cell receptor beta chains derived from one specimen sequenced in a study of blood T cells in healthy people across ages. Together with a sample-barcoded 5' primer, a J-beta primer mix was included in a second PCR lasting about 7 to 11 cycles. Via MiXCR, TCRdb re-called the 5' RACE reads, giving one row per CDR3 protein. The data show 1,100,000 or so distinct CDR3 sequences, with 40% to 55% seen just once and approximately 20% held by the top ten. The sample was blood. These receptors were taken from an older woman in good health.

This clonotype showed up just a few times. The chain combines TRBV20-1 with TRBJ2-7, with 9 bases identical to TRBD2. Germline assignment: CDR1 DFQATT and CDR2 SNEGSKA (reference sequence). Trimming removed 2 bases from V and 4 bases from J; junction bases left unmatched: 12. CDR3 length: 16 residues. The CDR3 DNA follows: TGCAGTGCTAGACCGACGCCTCGGACTAGCGTTTACGAGCAGTACTTC. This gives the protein CSARPTPRTSVYEQYF.

CDR3 protein: CASSLSAQGAGELFF. The CDR3 DNA sequence: TGTGCCAGCAGTTTATCGGCACAGGGCGCCGGGGAGCTGTTTTTT. The chain combines TRBV27 with TRBJ2-2, with D tentatively TRBD1 (6 bases). V lost 0 bases to trimming and J lost 6 bases, with 11 bases between them. This CDR3 has 15 residues. CDR1 is MNHEY, CDR2 SMNVEV, per germline (reference sequence).

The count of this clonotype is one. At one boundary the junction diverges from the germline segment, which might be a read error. CDR3 region: CGCQGGPPDKEQFF. For the CDR3, the DNA is TGTGGATGCCAGGGGGGGCCGCCGGACAAGGAGCAGTTCTTC. The chain couples TRBV10-3 to TRBJ2-1, with D tentatively TRBD1 or TRBD2 (7 bases each). The CDR3 length is 14 residues. In germline, CDR1 is ENHRY, CDR2 SYGVKD.

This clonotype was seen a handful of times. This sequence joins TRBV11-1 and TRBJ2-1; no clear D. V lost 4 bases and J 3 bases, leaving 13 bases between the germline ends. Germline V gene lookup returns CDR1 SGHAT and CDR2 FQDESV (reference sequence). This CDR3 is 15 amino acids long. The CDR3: CASSYRDTFYNEQFF. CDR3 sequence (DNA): TGTGCCAGCAGCTACCGAGACACATTCTACAATGAGCAGTTCTTC.

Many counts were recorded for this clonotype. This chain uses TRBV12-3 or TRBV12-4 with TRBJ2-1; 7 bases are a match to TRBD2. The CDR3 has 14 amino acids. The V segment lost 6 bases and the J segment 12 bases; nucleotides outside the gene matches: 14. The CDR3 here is CASSRLAGESRQFF. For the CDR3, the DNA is TGTGCCAGCAGCAGACTCGCGGGAGAGTCTAGGCAGTTCTTC.

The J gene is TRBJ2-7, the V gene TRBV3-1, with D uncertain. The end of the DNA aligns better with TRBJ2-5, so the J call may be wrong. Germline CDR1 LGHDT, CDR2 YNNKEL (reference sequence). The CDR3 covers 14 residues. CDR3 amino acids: CASSQVVRLETQYF. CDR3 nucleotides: TGTGCCAGCAGCCAAGTAGTACGGTTGGAGACCCAGTACTTC.

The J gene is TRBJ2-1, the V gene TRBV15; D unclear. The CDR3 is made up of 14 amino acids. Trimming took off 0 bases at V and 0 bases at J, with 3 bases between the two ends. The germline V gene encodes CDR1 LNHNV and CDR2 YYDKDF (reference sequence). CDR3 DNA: TGTGCCACCAGCAGAGAGGGCTCCTACAATGAGCAGTTCTTC. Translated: CATSREGSYNEQFF.

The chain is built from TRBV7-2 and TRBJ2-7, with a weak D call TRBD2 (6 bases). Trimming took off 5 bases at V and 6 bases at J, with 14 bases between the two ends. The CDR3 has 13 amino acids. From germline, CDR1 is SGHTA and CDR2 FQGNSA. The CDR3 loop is CASSPEQGGEQYF. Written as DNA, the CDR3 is TGTGCCAGCAGCCCAGAGCAGGGAGGCGAGCAGTACTTC. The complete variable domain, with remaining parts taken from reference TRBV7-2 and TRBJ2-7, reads GAGVSQSPSNKVTEKGKDVELRCDPISGHTALYWYRQSLGQGLEFLIYFQGNSAPDKSGLPSDRFSAERTGGSVSTLTIQRTQQEDSAVYLCASSPEQGGEQYFGPGTRLTVT.

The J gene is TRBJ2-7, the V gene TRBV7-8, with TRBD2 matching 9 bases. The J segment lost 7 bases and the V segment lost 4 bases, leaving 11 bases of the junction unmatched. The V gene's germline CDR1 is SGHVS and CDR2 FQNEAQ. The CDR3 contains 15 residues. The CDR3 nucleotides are TGTGCCAGCAGCTATAGCGGGAGCCCCTACAATGAGCAGTACTTC. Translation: CASSYSGSPYNEQYF.

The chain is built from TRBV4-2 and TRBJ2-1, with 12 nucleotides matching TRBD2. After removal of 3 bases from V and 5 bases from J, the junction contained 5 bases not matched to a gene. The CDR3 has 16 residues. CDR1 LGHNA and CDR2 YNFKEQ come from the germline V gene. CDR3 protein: CASSHLGLAGNNEQFF. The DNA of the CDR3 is TGTGCCAGCAGCCACCTGGGACTAGCGGGTAACAATGAGCAGTTCTTC.

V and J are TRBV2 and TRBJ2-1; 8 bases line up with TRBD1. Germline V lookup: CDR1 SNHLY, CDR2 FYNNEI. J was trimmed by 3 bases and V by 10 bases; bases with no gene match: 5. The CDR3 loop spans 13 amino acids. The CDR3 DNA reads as TGTGCCACTAGGACAGGGCGCTACAATGAGCAGTTCTTC. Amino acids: CATRTGRYNEQFF.